Below, 26 T cell receptor beta chains from the same sample are listed, as sequenced in a study of blood T cell repertoires in COVID-19. This table comes from immunoSEQ multiplex PCR, and its TCRdb copy is limited to in-frame clones, with some not included. This sample has about 180,000 clones; about 80% occur once, and the top ten carry 8.4%. Sequencing input: peripheral blood. Source of these receptors: a woman between 65 and 79 years old with acute or convalescent COVID-19.

This chain links TRBV4-3 with TRBJ2-3; D perhaps matches TRBD2 (5 bases). Trimming stripped 0 bases from V and 2 bases from J, with 12 bases between. The CDR3 is made up of 16 amino acids. The germline V gene encodes CDR1 LGHNA and CDR2 YSLEER. For the CDR3, the DNA is TGCGCCAGCAGCCAAGAATGGTCACTAGACACAGATACGCAGTATTTT. Translation: CASSQEWSLDTDTQYF.

The chain is built from TRBV12-3 or TRBV12-4 and TRBJ2-2; no reliable D call. Trimming pared 5 bases from V and 4 bases from J, leaving 8 bases between. This CDR3 region has 13 residues. For the CDR3, the DNA is TGTGCCAGCAGTCGTCAGTTCACCGGGGAGCTGTTTTTT. This sequence encodes CASSRQFTGELFF.

The rearrangement uses TRBV28 and TRBJ2-7; D is perhaps TRBD2 (5 bases). This CDR3 has 13 amino acids. Looked up from germline, CDR1 is MDHEN and CDR2 is SYDVKM. Trimming removed 6 bases at V and 6 bases at J, with 15 bases between. CDR3 sequence (DNA): TGTGCCAGCAGCTCCCCTGGGCGGGCCGAGCAGTACTTC. Translation: CASSSPGRAEQYF.

This clone has only one observation. The chain has TRBV6-2 or TRBV6-3 and TRBJ1-3, with D uncertain. The V end was cut by 0 bases, the J end by 2 bases, with 14 bases between. Germline V gene lookup returns CDR1 MNHEY and CDR2 SVGEGT. The CDR3 has 17 amino acids. The CDR3: CASSYSSFDGTGNTIYF. CDR3 nucleotide sequence: TGTGCCAGCAGTTACTCCTCATTCGACGGGACTGGAAACACCATATATTTT.

V usage is TRBV9 and J usage is TRBJ1-2; possibly TRBD1 for D (5 bases). The V end was cut by 5 bases, the J end by 2 bases, with 10 bases between. The CDR3 sequence is 13 residues long. Per the germline V gene, CDR1 is SGDLS and CDR2 is YYNGEE. In DNA form, the CDR3 reads TGTGCCAGCAGACAGGACAACAACTATGGCTACACCTTC. Translated: CASRQDNNYGYTF.

The chain uses TRBV18 and TRBJ2-3, with a tentative D call TRBD1 (5 bases). The CDR3 has 17 amino acids. The germline V and J ends were trimmed by 4 bases and 0 bases, with 17 bases remaining between them. In germline, CDR1 is KGHSH, CDR2 LQKENI. This CDR3 reads CASSQKLEGASTDTQYF. The CDR3 region has the DNA TGTGCCAGCTCACAAAAACTTGAAGGGGCTAGCACAGATACGCAGTATTTT.

The chain couples TRBV12-3 or TRBV12-4 to TRBJ1-2, with 9 bases identical to TRBD1. CDR3 size: 12 residues. V lost 7 bases, J lost 5 bases, and 2 bases stayed unmatched. Here the CDR3 reads CASTGTGYGYTF. In DNA, the CDR3 is TGTGCCAGCACCGGGACAGGGTATGGCTACACCTTC.

V gene TRBV4-1 combines with J gene TRBJ2-3, with 11 bases lining up with TRBD2. The V gene end was trimmed by 0 bases and the J gene end by 5 bases; junction bases not matched to a gene: 13. Germline V CDR1 and CDR2: MGHRA, YSYEKL. The CDR3 runs 19 residues. The CDR3 DNA follows: TGCGCCAGCAGCCAAGAACCCCCCGCACTAGCGGGAGTTGAAGATACGCAGTATTTT. Protein product: CASSQEPPALAGVEDTQYF.

The J gene is TRBJ2-5, the V gene TRBV7-2, with 8 nucleotides matching TRBD2. The germline V gene has CDR1 SGHTA and CDR2 FQGNSA. V gave up 5 bases and J gave up 2 bases; unmatched junction bases: 7. The CDR3 is made up of 15 amino acids. The DNA for the CDR3 is TGTGCCAGCAGCAACCAAGCGGGAGTGCAAGAGACCCAGTACTTC. Its translation is CASSNQAGVQETQYF. Full variable domain (remainder filled in from reference TRBV7-2 and TRBJ2-5): GAGVSQSPSNKVTEKGKDVELRCDPISGHTALYWYRQSLGQGLEFLIYFQGNSAPDKSGLPSDRFSAERTGGSVSTLTIQRTQQEDSAVYLCASSNQAGVQETQYFGPGTRLLVL.

The CDR3 here is CASSYGQVTTEAFF. For the CDR3, the DNA is TGTGCCAGCAGTTACGGGCAGGTTACCACTGAAGCTTTCTTT. This chain connects TRBV6-5 to TRBJ1-1; no clear D gene. Germline CDR1 is MNHEY and CDR2 is SVGAGI. This CDR3 is 14 amino acids long. V lost 2 bases and J 4 bases, leaving 11 bases between the germline ends.

This clone was detected only once. The chain employs TRBV6-5 and TRBJ2-3, with TRBD1 as a possible D gene (5 bases). CDR1 MNHEY and CDR2 SVGAGI come from the germline V gene. CDR3 length: 14 amino acids. Trimming took 8 bases from V and 0 from J, leaving 12 bases between them. As DNA, the CDR3 is TGTGCCAGCGATCCAGGGCTCAGCACAGATACGCAGTATTTT. Translated: CASDPGLSTDTQYF.

The chain joins TRBV28 to TRBJ2-2; D is possibly TRBD2 (6 bases). Trimming removed 2 bases at V and 1 base at J, with 14 bases between. The germline gives CDR1 MDHEN, CDR2 SYDVKM. The CDR3 contains 17 residues. The CDR3 coding sequence is TGTGCCAGCAGTTTACTGTCTAACGGGGGGAACACCGGGGAGCTGTTTTTT. Its translation: CASSLLSNGGNTGELFF.

This chain connects TRBV10-3 to TRBJ2-5, with 8 bases fitting TRBD1. Trimming at V came to 4 bases and at J to 5 bases, leaving 6 bases not matched to a gene. Per germline, CDR1 ENHRY and CDR2 SYGVKD. This CDR3 contains 14 residues. For the CDR3, the DNA is TGTGCCATCAGTGGTGACAGGGGAGAGGAGACCCAGTACTTC. The encoded protein is CAISGDRGEETQYF.

The CDR3, as DNA: TGTGCCAGCAGCCCGTGGGGAGGGACTGGAAACACCATATATTTT. It translates to CASSPWGGTGNTIYF. J is TRBJ1-3 and V is TRBV14; D is ambiguous. The CDR3 consists of 15 residues. Trimming cost V 4 bases and J 2 bases, with 12 bases left between them. Germline values: CDR1 SGHDN, CDR2 FVKESK.

V is TRBV4-1 and J is TRBJ2-1; no definite D call. V was shortened by 1 base and J by 4 bases, with 5 bases between the two germline ends. This CDR3 is 13 amino acids long. Germline-derived CDR1 and CDR2 are MGHRA and YSYEKL. CDR3 bases: TGCGCCAGCAGCCAAGCCAGATACAATGAGCAGTTCTTC. This encodes CASSQARYNEQFF.

The V gene is TRBV9, the J gene TRBJ1-1; D remains unclear. Germline CDR1 SGDLS, CDR2 YYNGEE. Trimming pared 5 bases from V and 11 bases from J, leaving 7 bases between. This CDR3 contains 9 residues. Here the CDR3 DNA reads TGTGCCAGCAGGCTCCGGGCTTTCTTT. It yields the protein CASRLRAFF.

This clone was counted only a few times. The chain is built from TRBV27 and TRBJ1-1; no reliable D call. Trimming shortened V by 1 base and J by 4 bases, and 13 bases separated the two germline ends. CDR3 size: 15 residues. The germline CDR1 and CDR2 sequences are MNHEY and SMNVEV (reference sequence). CDR3 amino acids: CASSLFGSGVTEAFF. CDR3 sequence (DNA): TGTGCCAGCAGTTTATTTGGATCAGGTGTCACTGAAGCTTTCTTT.

This clone occurred a few times. The chain employs TRBV10-3 and TRBJ2-3; tentative D call: TRBD2 (5 bases). The CDR3 covers 14 residues. Deletions cut 7 bases from V and 1 base from J, with 12 bases between. Germline V gene lookup returns CDR1 ENHRY and CDR2 SYGVKD. In DNA, the CDR3 is TGTGCCATCAACGAGCGGAGCCGCACAGATACGCAGTATTTT. Its protein is CAINERSRTDTQYF.

The rearrangement links TRBV30 to TRBJ1-4; 10 nucleotides line up with TRBD1. Germline V gene data show CDR1 as GTSNPN and CDR2 as SVGIG (reference sequence). The ends lost 1 base at V and 10 bases at J; junction bases unmatched: 9. CDR3 size: 15 residues. The DNA for the CDR3 is TGTGCCTGGAGTGATCGGGACAGGGGTTTTGGAAAACTGTTTTTT. This gives the protein CAWSDRDRGFGKLFF.

The rearrangement joins TRBV28 to TRBJ2-7; TRBD2 agrees at 10 bases. This CDR3 comprises 15 residues. The V segment lost 6 bases and the J segment 4 bases; nucleotides outside the gene matches: 9. Germline V gene sequence: CDR1 MDHEN, CDR2 SYDVKM. Written as DNA, the CDR3 is TGTGCCAGCAGCGTAGCGGGAGGTCCCGCGTACGAGCAGTACTTC. It translates to CASSVAGGPAYEQYF.

This chain joins TRBV6-5 and TRBJ1-1; TRBD1 aligns across 10 bases. CDR1 is MNHEY, CDR2 SVGAGI, per germline. The length of the CDR3 is 14 residues. With V trimmed by 4 bases and J by 4 bases, 3 bases remained unmatched. CDR3 region: CASSWGQGSTEAFF. CDR3 sequence (DNA): TGTGCCAGCAGTTGGGGACAGGGGAGCACTGAAGCTTTCTTT.

This chain uses TRBV28 with TRBJ2-2; D is perhaps TRBD1 (6 bases). Germline-derived CDR1 and CDR2 are MDHEN and SYDVKM. Trimming shortened V by 5 bases and J by 1 base, and 11 bases separated the two germline ends. The CDR3 covers 15 residues. CDR3 in DNA: TGTGCCAGCAGTCGAGGACAGATGAACACCGGGGAGCTGTTTTTT. Protein product: CASSRGQMNTGELFF.

This chain joins TRBV7-9 and TRBJ2-3; D perhaps matches TRBD2 (6 bases). The CDR3 spans 14 residues. Germline V gives CDR1 SEHNR, CDR2 FQNEAQ (reference sequence). V was clipped by 8 bases and J by 2 bases, with 14 bases between them. The CDR3 here is CASGGGLSTDTQYF. The CDR3 nucleotides are TGTGCCAGCGGGGGAGGACTTTCCACAGATACGCAGTATTTT.

This chain connects TRBV4-2 to TRBJ1-1, with a possible D match to TRBD1 (6 bases). Per the germline V gene, CDR1 is LGHNA and CDR2 is YNFKEQ. The V gene lost 4 bases and the J gene lost 3 bases, with 18 bases spanning the gap. The CDR3 sequence is 16 residues long. The CDR3 spells CASSPTSRGADTEAFF. The CDR3 bases are TGTGCCAGCAGCCCCACCTCCAGGGGCGCTGACACTGAAGCTTTCTTT.

The J gene is TRBJ1-6, the V gene TRBV6-1; D remains ambiguous. Deletions cut 2 bases from V and 10 bases from J, with 12 bases between. Germline loops: CDR1 MNHNS, CDR2 SASEGT. The CDR3 contains 14 residues. The CDR3 reads CASSEFGVWSPLHF. The CDR3 bases are TGTGCCAGCAGTGAATTCGGGGTTTGGTCACCCCTCCACTTT.

The chain carries TRBV28 and TRBJ2-7; D remains ambiguous. Per germline, CDR1 MDHEN and CDR2 SYDVKM. Trimming removed 2 bases at V and 5 bases at J, with 4 bases between. This CDR3 has 11 amino acids. The CDR3 bases are TGTGCCAGCAGTTTACCGGACGAGCAGTACTTC. Its protein product is CASSLPDEQYF. Complete variable domain (other parts from reference TRBV28 and TRBJ2-7): DVKVTQSSRYLVKRTGEKVFLECVQDMDHENMFWYRQDPGLGLRLIYFSYDVKMKEKGDIPEGYSVSREKKERFSLILESASTNQTSMYLCASSLPDEQYFGPGTRLTVT.